These T cell receptor beta chains were read from a single sample in a study of cytomegalovirus exposure and HLA in healthy donors. TCRdb's table, derived via immunoSEQ multiplex PCR, lists solely in-frame clones and lacks some. Here the sample spans fewer than 80,000 clones, 71% being singletons. Specimen: PBMCs. All receptors come from a man aged 50 to 59 in good health and CMV-seropositive. Each CDR3 is given with its conserved first and last residue. Fields, in order: D gene, V gene, J gene, clone size, CDR3 protein, CDR3 DNA. D genes are given only for firm matches. Some rows have no size entry. The others give once, few or many, or a class for an expanded clone.

NA	TRBV2	TRBJ2-7	NA	CASSELAGRTYEQYF	TGTGCCAGCAGTGAGCTGGCAGGTAGGACCTACGAGCAGTACTTC
NA	TRBV4-3	TRBJ2-2	NA	CASSQEALVSNLRGVGELFF	TGCGCCAGCAGCCAAGAAGCCCTTGTTAGCAACCTCAGGGGCGTCGGGGAGCTGTTTTTT
NA	TRBV7-9	TRBJ1-2	NA	CASSLTPPPFYGYTF	TGTGCCAGCAGCTTAACACCGCCGCCCTTCTATGGCTACACCTTC
TRBD2	TRBV15	TRBJ2-7	NA	CATSGGTSGVYEQYF	TGTGCCACCAGCGGAGGGACTAGCGGAGTTTACGAGCAGTACTTC
NA	TRBV19	TRBJ1-2	NA	CAINSPADRYYGYTF	TGTGCCATCAATTCACCCGCCGACAGATACTATGGCTACACCTTC
TRBD1	TRBV5-1	TRBJ2-7	NA	CASSLGQGYYEQYF	TGCGCCAGCAGCTTGGGACAGGGTTACTACGAGCAGTACTTC
TRBD2	TRBV4-1	TRBJ2-5	NA	CASSQANSGEETQYF	TGCGCCAGCAGCCAAGCGAATAGCGGGGAAGAGACCCAGTACTTC
TRBD2	TRBV5-1	TRBJ2-5	NA	CASSLGASGYQETQYF	TGCGCCAGCAGCTTGGGGGCTAGCGGGTACCAAGAGACCCAGTACTTC
TRBD1	TRBV11-2	TRBJ1-2	NA	CASSLDLTTTGGYGYTF	TGTGCCAGCAGCTTAGATCTAACGACGACAGGGGGCTATGGCTACACCTTC
NA	TRBV5-4	TRBJ1-5	few	CASSLGEGPQHF	TGTGCCAGCAGCTTGGGGGAGGGACCCCAGCATTTT
TRBD2	TRBV10-3	TRBJ2-7	few	CAIREGLDEQYF	TGTGCCATCAGGGAGGGACTAGACGAGCAGTACTTC
NA	TRBV27	TRBJ2-5	NA	CASSPRDKKYQETQYF	TGTGCCAGCAGTCCCAGGGACAAAAAGTACCAAGAGACCCAGTACTTC
NA	TRBV28	TRBJ1-2	few	CASSYRAYGYTF	TGTGCCAGCAGTTACAGGGCCTATGGCTACACCTTC
TRBD2	TRBV15	TRBJ2-5	NA	CATSFNRGGRREETQYF	TGTGCCACCAGCTTCAATCGGGGGGGACGAAGGGAAGAGACCCAGTACTTC
TRBD2	TRBV27	TRBJ2-5	NA	CASSWMGGGETQYF	TGTGCCAGCAGTTGGATGGGGGGGGGAGAGACCCAGTACTTC
NA	TRBV27	TRBJ2-3	NA	CASSPGLGTDTQYF	TGTGCCAGCAGTCCCGGACTGGGCACAGATACGCAGTATTTT
NA	TRBV5-1	TRBJ1-1	NA	CASSLEGVGAEAFF	TGCGCCAGCAGCTTGGAGGGGGTTGGAGCTGAAGCTTTCTTT
NA	TRBV13	TRBJ2-7	NA	CASTRRGREQYF	TGTGCCAGCACCCGCCGGGGTCGCGAGCAGTACTTC
NA	TRBV7-7	TRBJ1-2	NA	CASSLVAEGDGYTF	TGTGCCAGCAGCTTAGTGGCGGAGGGAGATGGCTACACCTTC
TRBD1	TRBV11-1	TRBJ2-5	NA	CASSFDRDQETQYF	TGTGCCAGCAGCTTCGACAGGGATCAAGAGACCCAGTACTTC
TRBD1	TRBV7-8	TRBJ2-7	NA	CASSLHGQGISYEQYF	TGTGCCAGCAGCTTGCACGGACAGGGCATCTCCTACGAGCAGTACTTC
NA	TRBV12-5	TRBJ1-5	NA	CASGLVAGGNQPQHF	TGTGCTAGTGGTTTGGTTGCAGGGGGCAATCAGCCCCAGCATTTT
TRBD1	TRBV27	TRBJ1-5	NA	CASSPRDSPLNQPQHF	TGTGCCAGCAGCCCTCGGGACAGCCCTCTCAATCAGCCCCAGCATTTT
TRBD2	TRBV27	TRBJ2-7	NA	CASSPTGLSYEQYF	TGTGCCAGCAGCCCGACGGGACTATCCTACGAGCAGTACTTC
TRBD2	TRBV7-6	TRBJ2-1	NA	CASSLAQDGGGRYNEQFF	TGTGCCAGCAGCTTAGCGCAGGATGGCGGGGGGCGGTACAATGAGCAGTTCTTC
TRBD1	TRBV28	TRBJ2-7	few	CASRQGDYEQYF	TGTGCCAGCAGACAGGGGGACTACGAGCAGTACTTC
NA	TRBV6-1	TRBJ2-4	NA	CASSEAWGAHIQYF	TGCGCCAGCAGTGAAGCGTGGGGCGCCCACATTCAGTACTTC
TRBD2	TRBV10-1	TRBJ2-3	NA	CASSESTSGVDTDTQYF	TGCGCCAGCAGTGAGTCGACTAGCGGGGTCGACACAGATACGCAGTATTTT
NA	TRBV9	TRBJ1-1	NA	CASSAGGPLNTEAFF	TGTGCCAGCAGCGCGGGGGGACCCCTGAACACTGAAGCTTTCTTT
TRBD1	TRBV7-2	TRBJ2-3	NA	CASSLGRGNADTQYF	TGTGCCAGCAGCTTGGGCAGGGGGAACGCAGATACGCAGTATTTT
TRBD2	TRBV4-1	TRBJ2-7	NA	CASSPRTSGSYEQYF	TGCGCCAGCAGCCCCCGGACTAGCGGCTCCTACGAGCAGTACTTC
NA	TRBV9	TRBJ1-1	NA	CASSVGVEGPQAFF	TGTGCCAGCAGCGTAGGAGTAGAGGGCCCTCAGGCTTTCTTT
NA	TRBV5-1	TRBJ2-3	NA	CASSGPLLDTQYF	TGCGCCAGCAGCGGGCCCCTTCTAGATACGCAGTATTTT
TRBD1	TRBV25-1	TRBJ1-6	NA	CASSFSDRGAYNSPLHF	TGTGCCAGCAGTTTCTCTGACAGGGGAGCCTATAATTCACCCCTCCACTTT
TRBD1	TRBV10-3	TRBJ1-6	NA	CAISESGGSPLHF	TGTGCCATCAGTGAGTCAGGGGGCTCACCCCTCCACTTT
TRBD1	TRBV7-9	TRBJ2-7	NA	CASSLDRVPYEQYF	TGTGCCAGCAGCTTGGACAGGGTCCCCTACGAGCAGTACTTC
NA	TRBV28	TRBJ1-1	NA	CASSMIPDGYLNTEAFF	TGTGCCAGCAGTATGATTCCTGACGGGTACCTGAACACTGAAGCTTTCTTT
NA	TRBV2	TRBJ1-6	few	CATSEGVPSSYNSPLHF	TGTGCCACTTCCGAAGGGGTTCCCAGCTCCTATAATTCACCCCTCCACTTT
TRBD1	TRBV4-1	TRBJ1-4	NA	CASSLTDRPNEKLFF	TGCGCCAGCAGCCTAACGGACAGGCCGAATGAAAAACTGTTTTTT
NA	TRBV15	TRBJ1-5	NA	CATSRDGRSSNQPQHF	TGTGCCACCAGCAGAGATGGGAGGAGTAGCAATCAGCCCCAGCATTTT
NA	TRBV6-6	TRBJ1-2	NA	CASSPLEGYTF	TGTGCCAGCAGTCCTTTAGAGGGCTACACCTTC
NA	TRBV10-3	TRBJ1-6	NA	CAIRGGAYNSPLHF	TGTGCCATCCGCGGGGGAGCGTATAATTCACCCCTCCACTTT
TRBD2	TRBV5-4	TRBJ2-2	few	CASSLGEGTGELFF	TGTGCCAGCAGCCTTGGGGAGGGCACGGGGGAGCTGTTTTTT
TRBD1	TRBV11-2	TRBJ2-7	NA	CASSSSGTGYEQYF	TGTGCCAGCAGCTCTTCCGGGACAGGGTACGAGCAGTACTTC
TRBD1	TRBV7-8	TRBJ2-7	NA	CASSAQGTGYEQYF	TGTGCCAGCAGCGCCCAGGGGACAGGGTACGAGCAGTACTTC
NA	TRBV30	TRBJ1-3	NA	CAWRRQSWGSGNTIYF	TGTGCCTGGAGGAGACAGTCCTGGGGCTCTGGAAACACCATATATTTT
NA	TRBV7-3	TRBJ2-3	few	CASSLGPDTQYF	TGTGCCAGCAGCCTGGGGCCAGATACGCAGTATTTT
NA	TRBV6-5	TRBJ1-1	few	CASSYSSGFFAEAFF	TGTGCCAGCAGTTACTCGTCAGGGTTTTTTGCTGAAGCTTTCTTT
TRBD1	TRBV28	TRBJ1-2	NA	CASSSGTGGNYGYTF	TGTGCCAGCAGTTCGGGGACAGGAGGGAACTATGGCTACACCTTC
NA	TRBV30	TRBJ1-5	NA	CAWSVRQGPNQPQHF	TGTGCCTGGAGTGTACGCCAGGGCCCCAATCAGCCCCAGCATTTT
TRBD1	TRBV6-5	TRBJ1-2	NA	CASSYLDRGAGYTF	TGTGCCAGCAGTTACCTGGACAGGGGAGCTGGCTACACCTTC
NA	TRBV27	TRBJ2-2	NA	CASRTYTGELFF	TGTGCCAGCAGAACATACACCGGGGAGCTGTTTTTT
NA	TRBV5-1	TRBJ2-7	NA	CASSLLAGTYEQYF	TGCGCCAGCAGCTTGTTAGCCGGGACCTACGAGCAGTACTTC